This entry lists 23 T cell receptor beta chains sequenced from one sample in a study of tumor-infiltrating lymphocytes in primary liver carcinoma. For each extraction, RNA and DNA were obtained together from around 18-30 mg of unsorted bulk tissue. Synthesis of TCR beta cDNA was carried out from 450 to 650 ng total RNA with a constant-region primer. Slightly modified ARM-PCR served as the procedure for the TCR beta libraries. These libraries came from three rounds of nested multiplex PCR. PCR rounds one and two used TRBV1-TRBV30 forward primers with a C-beta reverse primer for roughly 9 cycles each. Each CDR3 protein is one row after TCRdb ran MiXCR on the multiplex PCR reads. This table holds 90,000 to 150,000 distinct CDR3 sequences, around 70% found once. The sequenced sample was tumor-adjacent normal liver tissue. The receptor source for this set is a woman aged 55-69 years with primary liver carcinoma and hepatitis B virus infection.

The rearrangement joins TRBV6-5 to TRBJ2-3; weak D call: TRBD2 (5 bases). CDR1 MNHEY and CDR2 SVGAGI come from the germline V gene. This CDR3 spans 14 amino acids. The CDR3 is CISIRLSGSDTQYF. The CDR3 DNA is TGTATCAGCATCAGATTGTCGGGGTCAGATACGCAGTATTTT.

For this clonotype: One junction end does not reproduce the germline sequence, and a read error may be involved. The chain is built from TRBV5-1 and TRBJ2-2; 12 bases are a match to TRBD2. CDR3 size: 17 residues. Germline V gene sequence: CDR1 SGHRS, CDR2 YFSETQ. The CDR3 sequence: CASSSRLAGVRTGGLFF. The CDR3 DNA sequence: TGCGCCAGCAGCTCTCGACTAGCGGGAGTACGAACCGGGGGGCTGTTTTTT.

The chain employs TRBV4-2 and TRBJ2-3; the match to TRBD2 covers 7 bases. The CDR3 covers 16 residues. V lost 2 bases to trimming and J lost 3 bases; unmatched junction nucleotides: 8. CDR1 and CDR2 from the germline V gene are LGHNA and YNFKEQ. The CDR3 sequence is CASSQMEGGRTDTQYF. The DNA of the CDR3 is TGTGCCAGCAGCCAAATGGAGGGAGGGCGTACAGATACGCAGTATTTT.

Worth noting for this clonotype: The junction departs from the called germline gene at one end, perhaps through a read error. The J gene is TRBJ2-1, the V gene TRBV11-2, with TRBD1 as a possible D gene (5 bases). Germline values: CDR1 SGHAT, CDR2 FQNNGV. This CDR3 spans 16 amino acids. CDR3 sequence (DNA): TGTGCCAGCAGCTTCTCTAGGGGTCTAGTGGGAAATGAGCAATCCTTC. As protein: CASSFSRGLVGNEQSF.

The chain is built from TRBV29-1 and TRBJ1-5, with a possible D match to TRBD1 (6 bases). Trimming left V 7 bases short and J 4 bases short, with 17 bases between. Per the germline V gene, CDR1 is SQVTM and CDR2 is ANQGSEA. The CDR3 is 14 residues long. CDR3 in amino acids: CSATAGGHNQPQHF. CDR3 DNA: TGCAGCGCAACCGCCGGGGGGCATAATCAGCCCCAGCATTTT.

This clonotype occurred once. The genes are TRBV6-1 and TRBJ1-1; 7 positions match TRBD1. The CDR3 has 15 amino acids. J lost 4 bases, V lost 6 bases, and 11 bases had no gene match. From germline, CDR1 is MNHNS and CDR2 SASEGT. The CDR3 is CASRTVTGLGTEAFF. In DNA, the CDR3 is TGTGCCAGCAGGACCGTGACAGGGTTGGGCACTGAAGCTTTCTTT.

As regards this clonotype: It may be a read error: a sequence one base away is much more abundant. The J gene is TRBJ1-3, the V gene TRBV10-3; 8 bases are a match to TRBD1. CDR1 is ENHRY and CDR2 is SYGVKD in the germline V gene. The junction had 13 bases not matched to a gene; V was cut back by 4 bases and J by 2 bases. The length of the CDR3 is 18 residues. Here the CDR3 DNA reads TGTGCCATCAGTGGGGACGGACAGGGAGACTGGACTGGAAACACCATATATTTT. Residues: CAISGDGQGDWTGNTIYF.

With regard to this clonotype: The CDR3 carries no conserved terminal phenylalanine or tryptophan, so it likely arises from a read error. The CDR3 reads CASSFSGWEQYL. The CDR3, as DNA: TGTGCCAGCAGTTTTTCGGGGTGGGAGCAGTACCTC. The J gene is TRBJ2-7, the V gene TRBV12-3 or TRBV12-4, with a tentative D call TRBD2 (5 bases). V shed 3 bases and J shed 7 bases, with 10 bases lying between them. The CDR3 has 12 residues.

Remarks on this clonotype: The CDR3 does not close with the conserved phenylalanine or tryptophan, likely indicating a read error. The rearrangement links TRBV5-6 to TRBJ2-1; 9 bases match TRBD1. Germline V lookup: CDR1 SGHDT, CDR2 YYEEEE. The length of the CDR3 is 15 residues. The V segment lost 5 bases and the J segment 2 bases; nucleotides outside the gene matches: 5. CDR3 in DNA: TGTGCCAGCAGTTTCGGGGACAGGGCCTACAATGAGCAGTTCTAC. This codes for CASSFGDRAYNEQFY.

The genes are TRBV4-2 and TRBJ1-3, with D maybe TRBD1 (6 bases). This CDR3 is 16 amino acids long. Germline V gene lookup returns CDR1 LGHNA and CDR2 YNFKEQ. The V gene lost 1 base and the J gene lost 0 bases, with 10 bases spanning the gap. Here the CDR3 reads CASSQGGGTSGNTIYF. The DNA of the CDR3 is TGTGCCAGCAGCCAAGGAGGGGGTACCTCTGGAAACACCATATATTTT.

Points on this clonotype: A read error may be the cause here, since a much bigger clone is one base away. V and J are TRBV28 and TRBJ1-5; the D is unclear. Germline CDR1 and CDR2: MDHEN and SYDVKM. CDR3 length: 14 amino acids. CDR3 DNA: TGTGCCAGCACCGCGACTGGGAGCAATCGGCCCCAGCATTTT. Protein: CASTATGSNRPQHF.

The chain links TRBV30 to TRBJ2-3; D is unclear. The germline V gene has CDR1 GTSNPN and CDR2 SVGIG (reference sequence). The CDR3 loop spans 15 amino acids. CDR3: CVCSVPRVRTDTQYF. The CDR3 DNA sequence: TGTGTCTGTAGTGTACCCAGAGTCCGGACAGATACGCAGTATTTT.

The chain combines TRBV29-1 with TRBJ1-1, with no clear D. Germline loops: CDR1 SQVTM, CDR2 ANQGSEA. CDR3 length: 13 residues. Trimming left V 7 bases short and J 2 bases short, with 14 bases between. The chain's CDR3 is CSASIEVNTEAFF. CDR3 DNA sequence: TGCAGCGCCAGTATCGAGGTAAACACTGAAGCTTTCTTT. The variable domain in full, with the rest retrieved from reference TRBV29-1 and TRBJ1-1, is SAVISQKPSRDICQRGTSLTIQCQVDSQVTMMFWYRQQPGQSLTLIATANQGSEATYESGFVIDKFPISRPNLTFSTLTVSNMSPEDSSIYLCSASIEVNTEAFFGQGTRLTVV.

This clonotype was seen repeatedly, ten times or more. The chain is built from TRBV29-1 and TRBJ1-2; 7 bases are a match to TRBD1. J was trimmed by 7 bases and V by 3 bases; bases with no gene match: 5. The CDR3 is 12 residues long. CDR1 is SQVTM and CDR2 is ANQGSEA in the germline V gene. The CDR3 sequence: CSVDRQGLGYTF. The CDR3 DNA reads TGCAGCGTTGATCGACAGGGCCTTGGCTACACCTTC.

This chain links TRBV7-3 with TRBJ2-5, with TRBD1 matching 8 bases. From germline, CDR1 is SGHTA and CDR2 FQGTGA. The V segment lost 5 bases and the J segment 1 base; nucleotides outside the gene matches: 9. CDR3 length equals 16 residues. The CDR3 DNA reads TGTGCCAGCAGCCTCAGGGGGCGAGGAGGCCAAGAGACCCAGTACTTC. Its protein product is CASSLRGRGGQETQYF.

This clonotype has a single count. A much larger clone lies one base from this, so it may be a read error. The chain links TRBV5-1 to TRBJ1-2, with 7 bases fitting TRBD1. The CDR3 is made up of 14 amino acids. The germline CDR1 and CDR2 sequences are SGHRS and YFSETQ. The ends lost 8 bases at V and 2 bases at J; junction bases unmatched: 9. The CDR3 sequence is CARSGGDRNYGYTF. CDR3 sequence (DNA): TGCGCCAGAAGCGGAGGGGACAGAAACTATGGCTACACCTTC.

Note on this clonotype: One end of the junction varies from germline; a read error may be responsible. This chain uses TRBV6-6 with TRBJ1-5, with 10 bases that match TRBD1. This CDR3 region has 15 residues. Germline CDR1 is MNHNY and CDR2 is SVGAGI (reference sequence). The CDR3: CASSRGQGGNQAQHF. The CDR3 DNA reads as TGTGCCAGCAGCCGTGGACAGGGGGGTAATCAGGCCCAGCATTTT.

Details on this clonotype: The junction does not match germline at one end; this may be a read error. V usage is TRBV11-2 and J usage is TRBJ1-1; 7 positions match TRBD1. CDR1 and CDR2 (germline): SGHAT, FQNNGV. The CDR3 totals 13 residues. CDR3 DNA sequence: TGTACTAGCAGCTTAGATACAGGGGTTGAAGCTTCCTTT. Its protein product is CTSSLDTGVEASF.

Turning to this clonotype: Germline is not matched at one junction end, which may reflect a read error. This chain uses TRBV29-1 with TRBJ2-1; 10 bases are a match to TRBD2. The CDR3 extends over 16 amino acids. Germline lookup yields CDR1 SQVTM and CDR2 ANQGSEA. This chain's CDR3 is CSVEDRLAGQGDEQVF. The CDR3 bases are TGCAGCGTTGAGGATAGACTAGCGGGCCAGGGCGATGAGCAGGTCTTC.

Note on this clonotype: The junction does not match germline at one end; this may be a read error. The gene calls are TRBV11-2 and TRBJ2-1; 12 bases line up with TRBD2. Germline V gene sequence: CDR1 SGHAT, CDR2 FQNNGV. The CDR3 loop spans 18 amino acids. The CDR3 DNA is TGTGCCAGCATCTTAAACCTAGCCGGACTAGCGGGGAACAATGAGCAGTTCTTC. This translates into CASILNLAGLAGNNEQFF.

This clonotype occurred many times. The V gene is TRBV6-1, the J gene TRBJ2-7; D is uncertain. The germline gives CDR1 MNHNS, CDR2 SASEGT. The germline V and J ends were trimmed by 10 bases and 2 bases, with 15 bases remaining between them. There are 13 residues in the CDR3. As DNA, the CDR3 is TGTGCCACCGATCAAATAGGGACCTACGAGCAGTACTTC. Translation gives CATDQIGTYEQYF.

To note about this clonotype: This clone may be a read error of a much larger clone one base away. The rearrangement links TRBV5-6 to TRBJ2-5; 7 bases align to TRBD2. Germline loops: CDR1 SGHDT, CDR2 YYEEEE. This CDR3 is built from 16 residues. CDR3 sequence reads: CANSLGLAVFKETQYF. In DNA form, the CDR3 reads TGTGCCAACAGCTTGGGCCTAGCGGTCTTTAAAGAGACCCAGTACTTC.

This clonotype came up a few times. J is TRBJ2-7 and V is TRBV11-1; D perhaps matches TRBD1 (5 bases). Germline assignment: CDR1 SGHAT and CDR2 FQDESV (reference sequence). V was shortened by 6 bases and J by 5 bases, with 14 bases between the two germline ends. CDR3 size: 13 residues. The DNA for the CDR3 is TGTGCCAGCAGGGAAGACAGTGGGGACGAGCAGTACTTC. It encodes CASREDSGDEQYF.